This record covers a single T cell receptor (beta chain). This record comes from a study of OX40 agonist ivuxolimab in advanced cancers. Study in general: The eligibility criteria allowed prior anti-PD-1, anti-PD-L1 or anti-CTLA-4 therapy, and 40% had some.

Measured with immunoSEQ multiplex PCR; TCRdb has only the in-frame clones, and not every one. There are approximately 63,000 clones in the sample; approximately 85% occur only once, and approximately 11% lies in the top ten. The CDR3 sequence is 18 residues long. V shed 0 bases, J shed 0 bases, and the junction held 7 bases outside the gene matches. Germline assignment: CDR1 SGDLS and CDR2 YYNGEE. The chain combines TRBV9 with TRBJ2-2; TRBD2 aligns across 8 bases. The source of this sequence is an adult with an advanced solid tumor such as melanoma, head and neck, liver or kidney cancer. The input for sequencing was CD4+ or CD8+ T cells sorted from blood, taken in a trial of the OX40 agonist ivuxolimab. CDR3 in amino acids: CASSVDGSGAANTGELFF. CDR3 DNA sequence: TGTGCCAGCAGCGTAGATGGTAGCGGGGCGGCGAACACCGGGGAGCTGTTTTTT. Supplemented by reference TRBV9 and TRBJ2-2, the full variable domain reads DSGVTQTPKHLITATGQRVTLRCSPRSGDLSVYWYQQSLDQGLQFLIQYYNGEERAKGNILERFSAQQFPDLHSELNLSSLELGDSALYFCASSVDGSGAANTGELFFGEGSRLTVL.